This TCR beta chain was observed in a study of shared clonotypes between healthy human individuals. As for the study in general: Plates per donor: three CD4 naive, three CD4 memory, two CD8 naive, one CD8 memory. Overall study results and limits: Naive subsets generally exceeded memory subsets in estimated richness.

Partitioning of CD4+ cells yielded a CD45RA+ naive subset and a CD45RA-negative memory subset. Remarks on this clone: The antigen remains undetermined.

The sorted-subset replicate PCRs were given about 200 ng DNA, which is roughly 30,000 T cell genomes. Libraries were prepared by immunoSEQ multiplex PCR; TCRdb keeps only in-frame clonotypes and omits some of them. The sample has about 2.3 million clones, about 92% seen once. Specimen: naive CD4+ T cells from PBMCs. Documented subset: CD45RA+ positively selected. The receptor comes from a man between 18 and 35 years old in good health. Some clones in this sample may be carry-over from other donors' samples.

CDR3 sequence reads: CASSQAGPYEQYF. The DNA of the CDR3 is TGTGCCAGCAGTCAAGCTGGGCCCTACGAGCAGTACTTC. The chain is built from TRBV28 and TRBJ2-7; no firm D call. V lost 5 bases and J 2 bases, leaving 10 bases between the germline ends. CDR1 and CDR2 from the germline V gene are MDHEN and SYDVKM. The CDR3 totals 13 residues. The complete variable domain, with remaining parts taken from reference TRBV28 and TRBJ2-7, reads DVKVTQSSRYLVKRTGEKVFLECVQDMDHENMFWYRQDPGLGLRLIYFSYDVKMKEKGDIPEGYSVSREKKERFSLILESASTNQTSMYLCASSQAGPYEQYFGPGTRLTVT.